This entry describes one T cell receptor (beta chain). The antigen is undetermined. This sample is part of a study of T cell responses to AZD1222 COVID-19 vaccine. In the study overall: It was second doses at about 4 or about 12 weeks that were pooled. Study conclusions and caveats: Two doses of AZD1222 preceded a rise in Spike-specific TCR breadth and depth. Among the donors, most were white British and more were female, and clonal diversity was possibly underestimated. Among vaccine-associated CD4 TCRs, coverage spanned spike, with dominance at 160-218 and 743-854.

CDR3 length equals 15 residues. Germline V CDR1 and CDR2: KGHSH, LQKENI. Trimming took off 4 bases at V and 0 bases at J, with 13 bases between the two ends. Sequencing was performed with immunoSEQ multiplex PCR; in TCRdb, only in-frame clones are kept and a portion is missing. Of 150,000 to 200,000 clones listed, 80% to 95% are singletons. The J gene is TRBJ2-7, the V gene TRBV18; tentatively, D is TRBD1 (6 bases). This clonotype was obtained from an adult in good health. The sequencing used peripheral blood, collected on day 0 of AZD1222 vaccination. The CDR3 is CASSRETGSSYEQYF. Written as DNA, the CDR3 is TGTGCCAGCTCACGTGAGACAGGTAGCTCCTACGAGCAGTACTTC.